This TCR beta chain was obtained from a study of yellow fever vaccine responses in identical twins. General study points: Twins reportedly appeared to share part of their vaccine T cell response while keeping part individual.

Trimming cost V 1 base and J 0 bases; bases outside gene matches: 9. The V gene's germline CDR1 is SGHDT and CDR2 YYEEEE. The CDR3 contains 18 residues. TCRdb independently ran MiXCR on the RT-PCR reads; one entry per CDR3 protein. The sample lists 3,000 to 4,000 distinct CDR3 sequences; around 73% were seen once. Points on this clonotype: What it binds is unknown.

The chain has TRBV5-6 and TRBJ2-1; the match to TRBD2 covers 8 bases. The receptor comes from a woman aged 18-35 years who received the yellow fever vaccine. Sequences were derived from T cells from blood (PBMCs), unsorted or a sorted subset (not recorded which), sampled before or after yellow fever vaccination (not recorded which). The chain's CDR3 is CASSLPTSGQSSYNEQFF. In nucleotides, the CDR3 is TGTGCCAGCAGCTTGCCAACTAGCGGACAGAGCTCCTACAATGAGCAGTTCTTC.